The 19 T cell receptor beta chains reported below all come from one sample, sequenced in a study of PD-1 blockade in classical Hodgkin lymphoma. All trial patients relapsed after autologous stem cell transplantation. Profiled with immunoSEQ multiplex PCR; TCRdb holds only in-frame clones, not every one. Of some 100,000 clones listed, approximately 92% were seen once; the top ten hold 2.5% to 3%. The source was peripheral blood mononuclear cells (PBMCs), collected at baseline. All receptors derive from a human donor with classical Hodgkin lymphoma.

This clone appeared a single time. This chain connects TRBV5-1 to TRBJ2-7, with D unresolved. The CDR3 spans 15 residues. Between the trimmed V and J ends, which lost 2 bases and 6 bases, there was a span of 18 bases. Germline lookup yields CDR1 SGHRS and CDR2 YFSETQ. Written as DNA, the CDR3 is TGCGCCAGCAGCTTTATCGATGCAGGTAGTCGCGAGCAGTACTTC. Residues: CASSFIDAGSREQYF.

The gene calls are TRBV11-2 and TRBJ1-1; the match to TRBD1 covers 8 bases. J lost 1 base, V lost 4 bases, and 8 bases had no gene match. CDR1 is SGHAT and CDR2 is FQNNGV in the germline V gene. The CDR3 consists of 16 residues. The CDR3 nucleotides are TGTGCCAGCAGCTACCGACAGGGGAGGAGGAACACTGAAGCTTTCTTT. Translation: CASSYRQGRRNTEAFF.

The chain couples TRBV6-5 to TRBJ2-7, with 11 bases fitting TRBD2. There are 15 residues in the CDR3. V lost 4 bases to trimming and J lost 3 bases; unmatched junction nucleotides: 5. CDR1 and CDR2 (germline): MNHEY, SVGAGI. CDR3: CASSWGGTSGYEQYF. In DNA form, the CDR3 reads TGTGCCAGCAGTTGGGGGGGGACTAGCGGCTACGAGCAGTACTTC.

The rearrangement uses TRBV4-1 and TRBJ1-4, with D unresolved. The CDR3 covers 16 residues. V lost 0 bases and J lost 0, with 8 bases in between. From germline, CDR1 is MGHRA and CDR2 YSYEKL. The CDR3 DNA reads as TGCGCCAGCAGCCAAGATCCCATCCCAACTAATGAAAAACTGTTTTTT. Protein: CASSQDPIPTNEKLFF.

CDR3 amino acids: CASSSLEGTGSYEQYF. CDR3 sequence (DNA): TGTGCCAGCAGTTCACTTGAGGGGACAGGGTCCTACGAGCAGTACTTC. V and J are TRBV27 and TRBJ2-7, with TRBD1 identical over 9 bases. Germline values: CDR1 MNHEY, CDR2 SMNVEV (reference sequence). Trimming cost V 4 bases and J 1 base; bases outside gene matches: 8. The CDR3 runs to 16 residues.

CDR3 amino acids: CSSRVAGASYNEQFF. DNA for the CDR3: TGCAGCTCAAGGGTTGCGGGAGCCTCCTACAATGAGCAGTTCTTC. V and J are TRBV29-1 and TRBJ2-1, with TRBD2 matching 7 bases. V shed 8 bases, J shed 0 bases, and the junction held 10 bases outside the gene matches. Per germline, CDR1 SQVTM and CDR2 ANQGSEA. The CDR3 covers 15 residues.

The chain recombines TRBV5-4 with TRBJ2-3; 7 bases map to TRBD1. With 9 bases clipped from V and 1 base from J, the junction kept 11 bases outside the gene matches. The CDR3 runs to 15 residues. The germline V gene has CDR1 SGHNT and CDR2 YYREEE (reference sequence). CDR3: CATTPGGGGTDTQYF. The CDR3 DNA reads TGTGCCACAACCCCAGGGGGTGGTGGCACAGATACGCAGTATTTT.

The V gene is TRBV5-1, the J gene TRBJ1-1, with TRBD1 identical over 8 bases. J gave up 5 bases and V 3 bases, and 9 bases lay outside the gene matches. Germline V gene lookup returns CDR1 SGHRS and CDR2 YFSETQ. The CDR3 runs to 15 residues. The CDR3 coding sequence is TGCGCCAGCAGCTCCTGGACAGGGTTTGGAACTGAAGCTTTCTTT. It yields the protein CASSSWTGFGTEAFF.

The chain combines TRBV5-4 with TRBJ2-7; unclear D gene. Germline V lookup: CDR1 SGHNT, CDR2 YYREEE (reference sequence). The CDR3 sequence is 14 residues long. V was clipped by 2 bases and J by 2 bases, with 11 bases between them. The DNA of the CDR3 is TGTGCCAGCAGCTTCTATGACTTTCCCTACGAGCAGTACTTC. Its translation is CASSFYDFPYEQYF.

The rearrangement joins TRBV27 to TRBJ1-5; no clear D gene. The CDR3 has 14 amino acids. CDR1 is MNHEY, CDR2 SMNVEV, per germline (reference sequence). Deletions cut 2 bases from V and 3 bases from J, with 8 bases between. CDR3 nucleotide sequence: TGTGCCAGCAGTTTAAATCCCTACAATCAGCCCCAGCATTTT. It encodes CASSLNPYNQPQHF.

The chain is built from TRBV19 and TRBJ2-7, with D perhaps TRBD1 or TRBD2 (5 bases each). Germline V gives CDR1 LNHDA, CDR2 SQIVND (reference sequence). The CDR3 length is 14 residues. The ends were cut back, 6 bases at V and 1 base at J, with 13 bases in the middle. The CDR3 region is CASRHGTGSYEQYF. DNA of the CDR3: TGTGCCAGTAGACATGGGACGGGTTCCTACGAGCAGTACTTC.

The rearrangement joins TRBV29-1 to TRBJ1-2; D is undetermined. The CDR3 has 13 amino acids. Germline V gene sequence: CDR1 SQVTM, CDR2 ANQGSEA. V was trimmed by 4 bases and J by 6 bases, leaving 15 bases between them. CDR3 DNA sequence: TGCAGCGTTGCTTTCGGGTCGGGCGATGGCTACACCTTC. It codes for CSVAFGSGDGYTF.

The chain uses TRBV5-8 and TRBJ1-4; D remains ambiguous. Between the trimmed V and J ends, which lost 5 bases and 0 bases, there was a span of 8 bases. The CDR3 totals 14 residues. Per germline, CDR1 SGHTS and CDR2 YDEGEE. CDR3 sequence reads: CASSFISTNEKLFF. CDR3 nucleotides: TGTGCCAGCAGTTTCATTTCAACTAATGAAAAACTGTTTTTT.

This chain links TRBV5-4 with TRBJ1-4; TRBD1 matches 11 bases. Germline V CDR1 and CDR2: SGHNT, YYREEE (reference sequence). This CDR3 comprises 15 residues. Trimming at V came to 4 bases and at J to 7 bases, leaving 6 bases not matched to a gene. CDR3 sequence (DNA): TGTGCCAGCAGCCGATGGACAGGGGGCCGTGAAAAACTGTTTTTT. Protein: CASSRWTGGREKLFF.

This clone was seen just once. The genes are TRBV9 and TRBJ2-3, with D tentatively TRBD2 (6 bases). The CDR3 is made up of 17 amino acids. CDR1 and CDR2 (germline): SGDLS, YYNGEE. Between the trimmed V and J ends, which lost 3 bases and 1 base, there was a span of 18 bases. The CDR3: CASSAEGSSVGTDTQYF. CDR3 DNA sequence: TGTGCCAGCAGCGCCGAGGGATCTAGCGTCGGCACAGATACGCAGTATTTT. Drawing the rest from reference TRBV9 and TRBJ2-3, the complete variable domain is DSGVTQTPKHLITATGQRVTLRCSPRSGDLSVYWYQQSLDQGLQFLIQYYNGEERAKGNILERFSAQQFPDLHSELNLSSLELGDSALYFCASSAEGSSVGTDTQYFGPGTRLTVL.

The chain is built from TRBV28 and TRBJ1-5; D is unclear. Per germline, CDR1 MDHEN and CDR2 SYDVKM. The CDR3 extends over 14 amino acids. The V and J ends lost 6 bases and 2 bases respectively, with 11 bases between them. CDR3 sequence reads: CASSRQVGNQPQHF. CDR3 coding DNA: TGTGCCAGCAGCCGACAAGTGGGCAATCAGCCCCAGCATTTT. Combining the CDR3 with reference TRBV28 and TRBJ1-5 gives the whole variable domain DVKVTQSSRYLVKRTGEKVFLECVQDMDHENMFWYRQDPGLGLRLIYFSYDVKMKEKGDIPEGYSVSREKKERFSLILESASTNQTSMYLCASSRQVGNQPQHFGDGTRLSIL.

The chain combines TRBV7-6 with TRBJ2-3; D is undetermined. The ends were cut back, 2 bases at V and 2 bases at J, with 5 bases in the middle. The germline CDR1 and CDR2 sequences are SGHVS and FNYEAQ. The CDR3 runs 13 residues. CDR3: CASSLIPTDTQYF. The DNA of the CDR3 is TGTGCCAGCAGCTTAATTCCCACAGATACGCAGTATTTT.

This sequence joins TRBV5-8 and TRBJ2-7; 10 bases map to TRBD2. V was clipped by 0 bases and J by 7 bases; unmatched bases: 7. CDR1 is SGHTS and CDR2 is YDEGEE in the germline V gene. This CDR3 has 15 amino acids. The CDR3 nucleotides are TGTGCCAGCAGCTTGGAACCCAGCGGGAGGGGAGAGCAGTACTTC. The encoded protein is CASSLEPSGRGEQYF.

This chain joins TRBV14 and TRBJ2-5; D remains ambiguous. Per the germline V gene, CDR1 is SGHDN and CDR2 is FVKESK. V lost 1 base and J lost 5, with 2 bases in between. The CDR3 has 11 residues. The CDR3 sequence: CASSQVETQYF. DNA of the CDR3: TGTGCCAGCAGCCAAGTGGAGACCCAGTACTTC.